This TCR beta chain comes out of a study of T cells in Graves' hyperthyroidism and ophthalmopathy. Amplified TCR beta CDR3 regions came from RNA transcripts. A set of HTBI primers served as the primers for a first-round RT-PCR of the TCR CDR3. TCRdb ran MiXCR on the multiplex PCR reads and lists one entry per CDR3 protein. This table holds roughly 420,000 distinct CDR3 sequences, 15% to 18% found once. General study findings and limits: Ophthalmopathy stood apart from stable hyperthyroidism in a 13 V-J model.

This clonotype came up many times. Its matching antigen is unknown. Exclusion of patients followed from uncontrolled infection, other autoimmune disease, pregnancy or lactation. What was sequenced was blood. This sequence originates from a woman aged 18 to 35 with Graves' hyperthyroidism.

CDR3 coding DNA: TGTGCCAGCAGACCTAAAGGGACTAGCGGGGGGTCCTACAATGAGCAGTTCTTC. Its translation: CASRPKGTSGGSYNEQFF. The rearrangement links TRBV12-3 or TRBV12-4 to TRBJ2-1; TRBD2 aligns across 15 bases. This CDR3 comprises 18 residues. V shed 6 bases and J 1 base; nucleotides not matched to a gene: 7.